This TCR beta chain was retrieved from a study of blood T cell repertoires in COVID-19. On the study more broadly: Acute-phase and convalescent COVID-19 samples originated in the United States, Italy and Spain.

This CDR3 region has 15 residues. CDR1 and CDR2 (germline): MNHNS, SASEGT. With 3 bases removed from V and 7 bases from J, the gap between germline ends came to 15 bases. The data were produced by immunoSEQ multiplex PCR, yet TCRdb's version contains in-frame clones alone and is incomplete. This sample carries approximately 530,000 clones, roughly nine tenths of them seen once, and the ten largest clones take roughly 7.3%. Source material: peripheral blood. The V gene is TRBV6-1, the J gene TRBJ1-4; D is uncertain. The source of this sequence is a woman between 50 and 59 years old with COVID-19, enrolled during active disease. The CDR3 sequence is CASSDSLTTGEKLFF. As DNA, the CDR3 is TGTGCCAGCAGTGATAGTCTGACAACTGGTGAAAAACTGTTTTTT.